Below, 18 T cell receptor beta chains from the same sample are listed, as sequenced in a study of cytomegalovirus exposure and HLA in healthy donors. PCR used 60 Vbeta primers and 13 Jbeta primers. Measured with immunoSEQ multiplex PCR; TCRdb has only the in-frame clones, and not every one. The table includes 150,000 to 200,000 clones, around 75% detected once. Specimen: PBMCs. The receptors come from a woman between 50 and 59 years old in good health and CMV-seronegative.

J is TRBJ2-2 and V is TRBV7-2; D might be TRBD1 (6 bases). This CDR3 comprises 16 residues. Trimming removed 1 base at V and 1 base at J, with 10 bases between. Germline V gene sequence: CDR1 SGHTA, CDR2 FQGNSA. CDR3 bases: TGTGCCAGCAGCTTAGTGGGGGCGTGGAACACCGGGGAGCTGTTTTTT. Protein: CASSLVGAWNTGELFF.

The chain joins TRBV7-2 to TRBJ1-1; 9 nucleotides line up with TRBD1. Germline-derived CDR1 and CDR2 are SGHTA and FQGNSA. The V gene end was trimmed by 10 bases and the J gene end by 1 base; junction bases not matched to a gene: 4. The CDR3 has 13 amino acids. In DNA form, the CDR3 reads TGTGCCACTCAGGGACAGGGGAACACTGAAGCTTTCTTT. This encodes CATQGQGNTEAFF.

This clone has a handful of counts. V and J are TRBV5-1 and TRBJ1-5, with D unresolved. Germline lookup yields CDR1 SGHRS and CDR2 YFSETQ. The CDR3 runs to 15 residues. V lost 1 base to trimming and J lost 0 bases, with 8 bases between them. CDR3 sequence: CASSLYGNSNQPQHF. The CDR3 DNA follows: TGCGCCAGCAGCTTGTACGGGAATAGCAATCAGCCCCAGCATTTT.

The V call is TRBV7-3, the J call TRBJ2-3, with TRBD2 as a possible D gene (6 bases). The germline V gene has CDR1 SGHTA and CDR2 FQGTGA. CDR3 length: 15 amino acids. V shed 2 bases and J shed 4 bases, with 13 bases lying between them. The CDR3 loop is CASSLGGGRADTQYF. The DNA of the CDR3 is TGTGCCAGCAGCTTAGGGGGAGGAAGGGCAGATACGCAGTATTTT.

In this sample, this clone turned up once. The rearrangement joins TRBV4-3 to TRBJ2-5, with 7 bases that match TRBD2. The DNA end favors TRBJ2-7, so the J call may be wrong. This CDR3 spans 14 amino acids. Germline assignment: CDR1 LGHNA and CDR2 YSLEER. CDR3 in DNA: TGCGCCAGCAGCCAAGAGCCCGGGGGGTACGAGCAGTACTTC. Translating gives CASSQEPGGYEQYF.

The chain recombines TRBV30 with TRBJ2-1, with TRBD1 matching over 7 bases. The CDR3 contains 13 residues. Germline trimming cut 0 bases from V and 9 bases from J; bases unmatched to any gene: 5. Germline assignment: CDR1 GTSNPN and CDR2 SVGIG (reference sequence). CDR3 in DNA: TGTGCCTGGAGTGTACAAGGGGGCTTTGAGCAGTTCTTC. Its translation is CAWSVQGGFEQFF. The full variable domain, rest sourced from reference TRBV30 and TRBJ2-1, is SQTIHQWPATLVQPVGSPLSLECTVEGTSNPNLYWYRQAAGRGLQLLFYSVGIGQISSEVPQNLSASRPQDRQFILSSKKLLLSDSGFYLCAWSVQGGFEQFFGPGTRLTVL.

The rearrangement joins TRBV29-1 to TRBJ2-5; 7 nucleotides line up with TRBD2. CDR1 and CDR2 (germline): SQVTM, ANQGSEA. CDR3 length: 11 residues. The V gene end was trimmed by 7 bases and the J gene end by 5 bases; junction bases not matched to a gene: 4. The CDR3 loop reads CSGGEGETQYF. The DNA of the CDR3 is TGCAGCGGGGGGGAGGGGGAGACCCAGTACTTC.

The rearrangement links TRBV19 to TRBJ2-5, with 9 bases that match TRBD1. The CDR3 contains 17 residues. Germline V gene lookup returns CDR1 LNHDA and CDR2 SQIVND (reference sequence). V lost 3 bases to trimming and J lost 3 bases; unmatched junction nucleotides: 11. CDR3 sequence: CASSIWRDREGKETQYF. The CDR3, as DNA: TGTGCCAGTAGTATCTGGCGGGACAGGGAAGGGAAAGAGACCCAGTACTTC.

The rearrangement joins TRBV27 to TRBJ1-3; 7 nucleotides align to TRBD1. The V gene's germline CDR1 is MNHEY and CDR2 SMNVEV (reference sequence). The V gene end was trimmed by 5 bases and the J gene end by 0 bases; junction bases not matched to a gene: 13. This CDR3 has 18 amino acids. CDR3 residues: CASSPLTPTGSSGNTIYF. The CDR3 DNA follows: TGTGCCAGCAGTCCGCTAACCCCGACAGGGAGCTCTGGAAACACCATATATTTT.

The chain couples TRBV28 to TRBJ1-2; unclear D gene. Germline V lookup: CDR1 MDHEN, CDR2 SYDVKM. Trimming left V 3 bases short and J 8 bases short, with 10 bases between. The CDR3 consists of 12 residues. The DNA of the CDR3 is TGTGCCAGCAGTTTGACGGGGTCGGGCTACACCTTC. Translation gives CASSLTGSGYTF.

The V and J genes are TRBV5-4 and TRBJ2-5; the D gene is possibly TRBD1 (6 bases). CDR1 is SGHNT, CDR2 YYREEE, per germline (reference sequence). Trimming took 0 bases from V and 5 from J, leaving 11 bases between them. The CDR3 has 14 amino acids. In DNA, the CDR3 is TGTGCCAGCAGCTTGGCAGGGGTAGGCGAGACCCAGTACTTC. Its translation: CASSLAGVGETQYF.

The chain has TRBV15 and TRBJ2-7, with 8 bases that match TRBD2. The CDR3 contains 16 residues. Germline-derived CDR1 and CDR2 are LNHNV and YYDKDF (reference sequence). V was pared by 4 bases and J by 4 bases, with 12 bases of the junction left unmatched. The CDR3 nucleotides read TGTGCCACCAGCAACGATTTAGCGGGGACCTTGTACGAGCAGTACTTC. Amino acid sequence: CATSNDLAGTLYEQYF.

The rearrangement links TRBV28 to TRBJ1-5; TRBD1 matches at 7 bases. Trimming at V came to 6 bases and at J to 13 bases, leaving 6 bases not matched to a gene. The CDR3 sequence is 11 residues long. Germline-derived CDR1 and CDR2 are MDHEN and SYDVKM. The CDR3 DNA is TGTGCCAGCAGGTTGGGACAGACTCAGCATTTT. Its protein product is CASRLGQTQHF.

This clone has a single count. The chain is built from TRBV27 and TRBJ1-5, with unresolved D. The V gene's germline CDR1 is MNHEY and CDR2 SMNVEV (reference sequence). The CDR3 loop spans 15 amino acids. Trimming cost V 5 bases and J 6 bases, with 17 bases left between them. CDR3 in amino acids: CASSPGLDLVQPQHF. CDR3 coding DNA: TGTGCCAGCAGTCCCGGCCTCGACTTGGTTCAGCCCCAGCATTTT.

A single count supports this clone. The chain has TRBV28 and TRBJ2-7; D perhaps matches TRBD2 (6 bases). The CDR3 has 13 amino acids. Trimming took off 9 bases at V and 2 bases at J, with 14 bases between the two ends. Germline CDR1 and CDR2: MDHEN and SYDVKM. The CDR3 reads CASRRARAYEQYF. The CDR3 nucleotides read TGTGCCAGTAGGAGGGCCAGGGCCTACGAGCAGTACTTC. The variable domain in full, with the rest retrieved from reference TRBV28 and TRBJ2-7, is DVKVTQSSRYLVKRTGEKVFLECVQDMDHENMFWYRQDPGLGLRLIYFSYDVKMKEKGDIPEGYSVSREKKERFSLILESASTNQTSMYLCASRRARAYEQYFGPGTRLTVT.

V usage is TRBV11-2 and J usage is TRBJ2-6; 10 nucleotides agree with TRBD1. Germline CDR1 reads SGHAT; CDR2 reads FQNNGV. The CDR3 is 18 residues long. The junction had 8 bases not matched to a gene; V was cut back by 5 bases and J by 1 base. CDR3 nucleotide sequence: TGTGCCAGCAGCCTCCGGGACAGGGGTTCGTCTGGGGCCAACGTCCTGACTTTC. This codes for CASSLRDRGSSGANVLTF.

The chain uses TRBV9 and TRBJ2-1; 8 bases are a match to TRBD2. The CDR3 is 14 residues long. From germline, CDR1 is SGDLS and CDR2 YYNGEE. The ends lost 0 bases at V and 15 bases at J; junction bases unmatched: 11. CDR3 sequence (DNA): TGTGCCAGCAGCGTAGGAAGTAGCGGGACCTGTCCGTTCTTC. This translates into CASSVGSSGTCPFF.

The chain links TRBV19 to TRBJ1-1; 7 bases agree with TRBD1. This CDR3 has 15 amino acids. CDR1 and CDR2 from the germline V gene are LNHDA and SQIVND (reference sequence). V lost 7 bases, J lost 4 bases, and 12 bases stayed unmatched. The CDR3 DNA reads as TGTGCCAGTATTCCCAGACAGGGATGGGGCACTGAAGCTTTCTTT. Protein: CASIPRQGWGTEAFF.